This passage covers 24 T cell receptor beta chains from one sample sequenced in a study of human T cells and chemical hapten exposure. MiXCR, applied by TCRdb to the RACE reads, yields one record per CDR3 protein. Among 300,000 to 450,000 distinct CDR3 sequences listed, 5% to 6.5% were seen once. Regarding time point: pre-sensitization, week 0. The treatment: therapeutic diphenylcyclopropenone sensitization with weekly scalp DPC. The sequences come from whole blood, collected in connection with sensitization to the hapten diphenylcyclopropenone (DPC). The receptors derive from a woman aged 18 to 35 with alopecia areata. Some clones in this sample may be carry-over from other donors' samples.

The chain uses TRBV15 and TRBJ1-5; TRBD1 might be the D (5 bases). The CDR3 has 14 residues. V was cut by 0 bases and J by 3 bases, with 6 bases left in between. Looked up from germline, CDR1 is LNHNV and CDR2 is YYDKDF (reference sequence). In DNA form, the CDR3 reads TGTGCCACCAGCAGAGAGGGGGACAATCAGCCCCAGCATTTT. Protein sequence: CATSREGDNQPQHF. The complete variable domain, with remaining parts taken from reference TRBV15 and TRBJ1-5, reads DAMVIQNPRYQVTQFGKPVTLSCSQTLNHNVMYWYQQKSSQAPKLLFHYYDKDFNNEADTPDNFQSRRPNTSFCFLDIRSPGLGDTAMYLCATSREGDNQPQHFGDGTRLSIL.

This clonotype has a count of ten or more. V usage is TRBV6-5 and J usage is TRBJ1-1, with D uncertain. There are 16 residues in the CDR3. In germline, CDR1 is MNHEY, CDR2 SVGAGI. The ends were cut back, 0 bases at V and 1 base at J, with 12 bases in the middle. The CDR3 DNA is TGTGCCAGCAGTTACTCGAGACTTCGTCGGAACACTGAAGCTTTCTTT. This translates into CASSYSRLRRNTEAFF.

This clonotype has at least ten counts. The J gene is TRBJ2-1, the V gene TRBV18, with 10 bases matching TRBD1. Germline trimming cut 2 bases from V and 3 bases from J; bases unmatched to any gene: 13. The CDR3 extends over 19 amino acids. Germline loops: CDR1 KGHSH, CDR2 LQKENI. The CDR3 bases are TGTGCCAGCTCACCAGGATTGATGCGCGGACAGGGGGGCTACAATGAGCAGTTCTTC. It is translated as CASSPGLMRGQGGYNEQFF.

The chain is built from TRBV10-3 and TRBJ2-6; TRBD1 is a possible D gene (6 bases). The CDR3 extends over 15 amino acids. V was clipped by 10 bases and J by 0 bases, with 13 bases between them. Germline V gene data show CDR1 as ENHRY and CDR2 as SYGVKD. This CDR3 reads CATGNRVSGANVLTF. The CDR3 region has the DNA TGTGCCACCGGAAACAGGGTCTCTGGGGCCAACGTCCTGACTTTC.

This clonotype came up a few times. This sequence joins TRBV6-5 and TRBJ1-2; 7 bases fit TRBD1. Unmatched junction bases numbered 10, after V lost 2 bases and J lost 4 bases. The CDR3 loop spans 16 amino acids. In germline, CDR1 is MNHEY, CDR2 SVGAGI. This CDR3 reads CASSYRGPSSTYGYTF. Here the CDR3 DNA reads TGTGCCAGCAGTTACAGGGGGCCCTCTTCGACCTATGGCTACACCTTC.

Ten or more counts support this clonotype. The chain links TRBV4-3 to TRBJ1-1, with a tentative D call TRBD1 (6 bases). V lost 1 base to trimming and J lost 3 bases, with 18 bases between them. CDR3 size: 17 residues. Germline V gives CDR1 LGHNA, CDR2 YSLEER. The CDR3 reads CASSQAVGGSPYTEAFF. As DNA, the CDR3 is TGCGCCAGCAGCCAAGCCGTAGGGGGATCCCCTTACACTGAAGCTTTCTTT.

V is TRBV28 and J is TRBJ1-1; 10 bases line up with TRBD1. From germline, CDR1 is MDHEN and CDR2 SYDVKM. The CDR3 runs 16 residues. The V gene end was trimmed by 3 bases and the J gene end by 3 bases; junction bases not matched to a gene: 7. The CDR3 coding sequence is TGTGCCAGCAGTTTTATGGGACAGGGGATCGACACTGAAGCTTTCTTT. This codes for CASSFMGQGIDTEAFF.

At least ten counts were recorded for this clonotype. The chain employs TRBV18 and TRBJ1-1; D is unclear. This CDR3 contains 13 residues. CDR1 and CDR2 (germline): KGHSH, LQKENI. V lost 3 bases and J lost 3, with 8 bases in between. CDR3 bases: TGTGCCAGCTCACCGGCCCAGGACACTGAAGCTTTCTTT. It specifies CASSPAQDTEAFF.

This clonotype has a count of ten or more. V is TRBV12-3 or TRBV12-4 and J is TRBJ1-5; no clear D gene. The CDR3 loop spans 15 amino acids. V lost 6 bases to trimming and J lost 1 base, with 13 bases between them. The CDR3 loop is CASRERTESNQPQHF. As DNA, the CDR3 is TGTGCCAGCAGGGAAAGGACGGAGAGCAATCAGCCCCAGCATTTT.

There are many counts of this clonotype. The CDR3 loop reads CASNGGATDTQYF. CDR3 in DNA: TGTGCCAGCAACGGGGGGGCTACAGATACGCAGTATTTT. J is TRBJ2-3 and V is TRBV28, with 8 positions matching TRBD2. From germline, CDR1 is MDHEN and CDR2 SYDVKM. V dropped 7 bases and J dropped 3; count of bases not matched to a gene: 3. CDR3 length: 13 amino acids.

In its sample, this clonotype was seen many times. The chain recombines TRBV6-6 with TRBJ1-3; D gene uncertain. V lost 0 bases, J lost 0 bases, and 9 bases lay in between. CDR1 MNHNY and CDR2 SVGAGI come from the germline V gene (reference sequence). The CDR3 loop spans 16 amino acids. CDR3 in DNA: TGTGCCAGCAGTTACTCCTCGTGGAGCTCTGGAAACACCATATATTTT. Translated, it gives CASSYSSWSSGNTIYF.

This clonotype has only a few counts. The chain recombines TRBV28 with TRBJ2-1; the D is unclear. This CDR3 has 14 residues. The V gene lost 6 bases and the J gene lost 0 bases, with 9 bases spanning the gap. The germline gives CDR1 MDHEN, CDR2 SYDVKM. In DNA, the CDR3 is TGTGCCAGCAGGCATAGCAGCTCCTACAATGAGCAGTTCTTC. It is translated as CASRHSSSYNEQFF.

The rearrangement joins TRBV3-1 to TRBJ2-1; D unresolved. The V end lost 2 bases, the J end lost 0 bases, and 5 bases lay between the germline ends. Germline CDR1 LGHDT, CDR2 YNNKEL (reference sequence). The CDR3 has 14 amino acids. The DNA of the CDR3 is TGTGCCAGCAGCCAACTAGGCTCCTACAATGAGCAGTTCTTC. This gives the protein CASSQLGSYNEQFF.

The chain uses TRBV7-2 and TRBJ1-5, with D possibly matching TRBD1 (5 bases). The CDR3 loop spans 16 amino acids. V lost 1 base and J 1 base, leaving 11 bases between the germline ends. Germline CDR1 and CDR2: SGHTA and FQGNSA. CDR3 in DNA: TGTGCCAGCAGCTTAGTTGCCAGGGCGAGCAATCAGCCCCAGCATTTT. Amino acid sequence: CASSLVARASNQPQHF.

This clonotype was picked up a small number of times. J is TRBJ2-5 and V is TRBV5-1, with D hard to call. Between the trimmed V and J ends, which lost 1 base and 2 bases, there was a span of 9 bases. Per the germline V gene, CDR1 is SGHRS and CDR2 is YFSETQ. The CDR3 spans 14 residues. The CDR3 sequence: CASSLFSPQETQYF. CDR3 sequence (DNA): TGCGCCAGCAGCTTGTTCTCACCACAAGAGACCCAGTACTTC.

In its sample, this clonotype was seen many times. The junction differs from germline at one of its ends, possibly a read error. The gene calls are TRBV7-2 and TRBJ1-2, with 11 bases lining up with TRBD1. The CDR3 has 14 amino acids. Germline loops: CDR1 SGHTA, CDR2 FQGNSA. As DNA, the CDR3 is TGTGCCAGCAGCTTAGGGACAGGGGGCGCTAGGGTCCCCTTC. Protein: CASSLGTGGARVPF. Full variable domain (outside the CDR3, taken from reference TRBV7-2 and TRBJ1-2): GAGVSQSPSNKVTEKGKDVELRCDPISGHTALYWYRQSLGQGLEFLIYFQGNSAPDKSGLPSDRFSAERTGGSVSTLTIQRTQQEDSAVYLCASSLGTGGARVPFGSGTRLTVV.

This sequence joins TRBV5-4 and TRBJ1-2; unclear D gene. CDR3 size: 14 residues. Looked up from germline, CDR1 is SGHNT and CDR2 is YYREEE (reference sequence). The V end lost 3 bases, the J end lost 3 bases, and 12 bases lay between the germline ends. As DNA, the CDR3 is TGTGCCAGCAGCTCCCCCAGCACGGACTATGGCTACACCTTC. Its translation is CASSSPSTDYGYTF.

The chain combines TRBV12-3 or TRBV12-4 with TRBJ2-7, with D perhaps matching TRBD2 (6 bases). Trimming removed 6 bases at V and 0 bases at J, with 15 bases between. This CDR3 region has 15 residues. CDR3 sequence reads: CASRFSGLRSYEQYF. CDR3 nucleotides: TGTGCCAGCAGATTCTCGGGACTGCGCTCCTACGAGCAGTACTTC.

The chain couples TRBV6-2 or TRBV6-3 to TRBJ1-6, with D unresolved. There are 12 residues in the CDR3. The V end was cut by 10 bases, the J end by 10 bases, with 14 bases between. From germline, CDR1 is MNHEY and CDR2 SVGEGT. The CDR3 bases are TGTGCCACTGGATGGGTCTACTCACCCCTCCACTTT. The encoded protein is CATGWVYSPLHF.

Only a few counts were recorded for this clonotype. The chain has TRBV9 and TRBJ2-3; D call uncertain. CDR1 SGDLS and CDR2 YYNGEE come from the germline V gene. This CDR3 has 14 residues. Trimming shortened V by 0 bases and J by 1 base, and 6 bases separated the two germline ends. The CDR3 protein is CASSVAVRTDTQYF. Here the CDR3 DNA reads TGTGCCAGCAGCGTAGCGGTCCGCACAGATACGCAGTATTTT.

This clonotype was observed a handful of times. The CDR3 reads CASNLAGGFGDEQFF. The CDR3 region has the DNA TGTGCCAGCAATTTAGCGGGGGGCTTTGGGGATGAGCAGTTCTTC. The chain is built from TRBV6-6 and TRBJ2-1, with 10 bases aligning to TRBD2. CDR1 MNHNY and CDR2 SVGAGI come from the germline V gene (reference sequence). The CDR3 contains 15 residues. With V trimmed by 7 bases and J by 8 bases, 11 bases remained unmatched.

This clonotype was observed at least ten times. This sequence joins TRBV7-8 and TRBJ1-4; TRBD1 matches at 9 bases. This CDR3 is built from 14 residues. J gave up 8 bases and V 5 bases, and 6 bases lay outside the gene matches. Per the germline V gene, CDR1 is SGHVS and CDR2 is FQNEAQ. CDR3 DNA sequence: TGTGCCAGCAGCCTTGGACAGGGGAAAGAAAAACTGTTTTTT. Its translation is CASSLGQGKEKLFF.

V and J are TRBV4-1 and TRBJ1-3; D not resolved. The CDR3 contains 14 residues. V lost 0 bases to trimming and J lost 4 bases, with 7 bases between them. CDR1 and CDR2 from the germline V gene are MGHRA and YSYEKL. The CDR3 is CASSQEVGGNTIYF. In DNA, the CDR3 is TGCGCCAGCAGCCAAGAAGTTGGCGGAAACACCATATATTTT.

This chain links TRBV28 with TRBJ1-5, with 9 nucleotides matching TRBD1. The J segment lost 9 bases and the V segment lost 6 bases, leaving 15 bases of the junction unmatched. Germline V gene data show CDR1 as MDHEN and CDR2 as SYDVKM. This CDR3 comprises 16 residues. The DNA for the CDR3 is TGTGCCAGCAGCTGGTTATTCGGACAGGGGCTGACGCCCCAGCATTTT. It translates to CASSWLFGQGLTPQHF.